This T cell receptor (beta chain) was documented in a study of cytomegalovirus exposure and HLA in healthy donors. Germline CDR1 and CDR2: GTSNPN and SVGIG (reference sequence). The CDR3 has 14 amino acids. V gave up 2 bases and J gave up 3 bases, with 13 bases separating them. The PCR contained 60 Vbeta and 13 Jbeta primers. Here immunoSEQ multiplex PCR was the method, and the copy in TCRdb shows in-frame clones only, minus some. The data show some 93,000 clones, approximately 60% seen once. The sequence was collected from a boy aged 10-17 years in good health and CMV-seropositive. V usage is TRBV30 and J usage is TRBJ1-1, with D hard to call. Input material: PBMCs. The CDR3 coding sequence is TGTGCCTGGAGTATGAACACCGCTTACACTGAAGCTTTCTTT. This encodes CAWSMNTAYTEAFF.